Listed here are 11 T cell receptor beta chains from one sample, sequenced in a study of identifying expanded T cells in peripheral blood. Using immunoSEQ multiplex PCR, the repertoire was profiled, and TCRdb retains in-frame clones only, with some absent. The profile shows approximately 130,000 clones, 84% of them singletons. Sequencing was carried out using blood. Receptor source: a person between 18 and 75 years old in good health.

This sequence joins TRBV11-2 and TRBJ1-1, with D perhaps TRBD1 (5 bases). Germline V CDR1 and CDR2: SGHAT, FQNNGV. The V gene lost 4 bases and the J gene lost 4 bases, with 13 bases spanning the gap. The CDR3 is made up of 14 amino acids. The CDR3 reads CASSSQGGVTEAFF. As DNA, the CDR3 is TGTGCCAGCAGCTCCCAGGGCGGTGTCACTGAAGCTTTCTTT.

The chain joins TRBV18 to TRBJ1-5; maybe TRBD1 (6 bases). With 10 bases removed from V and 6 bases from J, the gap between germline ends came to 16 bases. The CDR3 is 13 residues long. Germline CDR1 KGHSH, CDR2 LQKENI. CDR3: CATSPGEGQPQHF. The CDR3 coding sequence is TGTGCCACCTCGCCAGGGGAGGGTCAGCCCCAGCATTTT.

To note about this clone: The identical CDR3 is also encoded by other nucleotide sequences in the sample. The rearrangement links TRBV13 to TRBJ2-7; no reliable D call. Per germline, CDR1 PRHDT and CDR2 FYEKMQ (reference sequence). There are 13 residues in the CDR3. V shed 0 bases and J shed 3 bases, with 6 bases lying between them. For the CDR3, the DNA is TGTGCCAGCAGCTTAGGGTCCTACTACGAGCAGTACTTC. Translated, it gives CASSLGSYYEQYF. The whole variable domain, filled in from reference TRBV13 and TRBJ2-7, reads AAGVIQSPRHLIKEKRETATLKCYPIPRHDTVYWYQQGPGQDPQFLISFYEKMQSDKGSIPDRFSAQQFSDYHSELNMSSLELGDSALYFCASSLGSYYEQYFGPGTRLTVT.

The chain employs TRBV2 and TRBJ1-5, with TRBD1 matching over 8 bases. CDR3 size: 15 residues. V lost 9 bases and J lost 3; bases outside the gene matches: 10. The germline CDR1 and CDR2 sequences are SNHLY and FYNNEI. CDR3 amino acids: CASTFRDRLNQPQHF. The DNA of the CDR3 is TGTGCCAGTACGTTCCGGGACAGGCTCAATCAGCCCCAGCATTTT. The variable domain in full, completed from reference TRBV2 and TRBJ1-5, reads EPEVTQTPSHQVTQMGQEVILRCVPISNHLYFYWYRQILGQKVEFLVSFYNNEISEKSEIFDDQFSVERPDGSNFTLKIRSTKLEDSAMYFCASTFRDRLNQPQHFGDGTRLSIL.

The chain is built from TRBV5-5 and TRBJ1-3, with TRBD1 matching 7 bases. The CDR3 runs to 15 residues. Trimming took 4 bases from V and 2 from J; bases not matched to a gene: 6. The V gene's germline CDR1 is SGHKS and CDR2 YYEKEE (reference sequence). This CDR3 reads CASSLTGEPGNTIYF. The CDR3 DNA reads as TGTGCCAGCAGCCTAACAGGGGAACCTGGAAACACCATATATTTT.

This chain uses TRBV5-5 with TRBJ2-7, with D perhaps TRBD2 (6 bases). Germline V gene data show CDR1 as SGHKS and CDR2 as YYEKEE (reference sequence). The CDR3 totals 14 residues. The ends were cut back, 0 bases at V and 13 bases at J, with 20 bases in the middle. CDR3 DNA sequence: TGTGCCAGCAGCTTGGCCGCAGCCACCGGGGGAAGTTACTTC. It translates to CASSLAAATGGSYF.

This CDR3 reads CASSFRGKGTEAFF. The CDR3 DNA reads as TGCGCCAGCAGCTTCCGGGGTAAGGGGACTGAAGCTTTCTTT. The genes are TRBV5-1 and TRBJ1-1; D perhaps matches TRBD1 (5 bases). From germline, CDR1 is SGHRS and CDR2 YFSETQ. The CDR3 contains 14 residues. Trimming removed 2 bases at V and 5 bases at J, with 13 bases between.

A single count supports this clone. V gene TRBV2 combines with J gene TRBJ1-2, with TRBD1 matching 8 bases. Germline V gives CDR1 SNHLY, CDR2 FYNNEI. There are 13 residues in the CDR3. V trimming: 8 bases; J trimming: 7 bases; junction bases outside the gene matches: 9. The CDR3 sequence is CASLGQGFFGYTF. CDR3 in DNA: TGTGCCAGCCTCGGACAGGGTTTCTTTGGCTACACCTTC. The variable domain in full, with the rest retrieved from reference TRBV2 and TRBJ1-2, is EPEVTQTPSHQVTQMGQEVILRCVPISNHLYFYWYRQILGQKVEFLVSFYNNEISEKSEIFDDQFSVERPDGSNFTLKIRSTKLEDSAMYFCASLGQGFFGYTFGSGTRLTVV.

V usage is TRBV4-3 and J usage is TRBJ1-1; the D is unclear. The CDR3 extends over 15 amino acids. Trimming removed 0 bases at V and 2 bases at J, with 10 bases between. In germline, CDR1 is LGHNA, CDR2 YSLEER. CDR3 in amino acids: CASSQDGVENTEAFF. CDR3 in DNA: TGCGCCAGCAGCCAAGATGGGGTAGAAAACACTGAAGCTTTCTTT.

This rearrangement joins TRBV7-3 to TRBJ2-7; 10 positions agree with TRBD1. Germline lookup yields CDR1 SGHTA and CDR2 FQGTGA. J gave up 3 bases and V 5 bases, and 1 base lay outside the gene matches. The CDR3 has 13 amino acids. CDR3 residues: CASSRTGGYEQYF. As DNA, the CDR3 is TGTGCCAGCAGCCGGACAGGGGGCTACGAGCAGTACTTC. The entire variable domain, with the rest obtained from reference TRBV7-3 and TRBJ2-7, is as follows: GAGVSQTPSNKVTEKGKYVELRCDPISGHTALYWYRQSLGQGPEFLIYFQGTGAADDSGLPNDRFFAVRPEGSVSTLKIQRTERGDSAVYLCASSRTGGYEQYFGPGTRLTVT.

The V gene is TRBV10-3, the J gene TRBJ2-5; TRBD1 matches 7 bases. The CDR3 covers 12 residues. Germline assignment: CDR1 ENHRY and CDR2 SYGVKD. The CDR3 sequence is CASGQEEETQYF. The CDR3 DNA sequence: TGTGCATCTGGACAGGAGGAAGAGACCCAGTACTTC.